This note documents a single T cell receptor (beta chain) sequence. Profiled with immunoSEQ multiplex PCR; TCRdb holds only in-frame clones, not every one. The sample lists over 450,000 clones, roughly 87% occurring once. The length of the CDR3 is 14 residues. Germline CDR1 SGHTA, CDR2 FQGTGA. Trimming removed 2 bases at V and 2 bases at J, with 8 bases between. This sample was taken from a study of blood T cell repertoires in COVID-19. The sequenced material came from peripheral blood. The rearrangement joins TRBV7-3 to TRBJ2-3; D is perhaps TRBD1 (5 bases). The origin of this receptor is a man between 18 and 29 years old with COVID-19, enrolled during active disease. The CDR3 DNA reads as TGTGCCAGCAGCTTAGCGACAGCCACAGATACGCAGTATTTT. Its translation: CASSLATATDTQYF.